Each of the 3 T cell receptor beta chains below was sequenced from the same sample in a study of T cells after yellow fever vaccination. MiXCR, run by TCRdb on the 5' RACE reads, gives a single entry per CDR3 protein. The repertoire consists of hundreds of thousands of distinct CDR3 sequences, with about 12% occurring once and the leading ten covering 15%. Source: PBMCs, taken on the day of the yellow fever booster vaccination. The receptor source for this set is a man aged 25 to 40 who received the YFV17D yellow fever vaccine.

In its sample, this clonotype was seen many times. V is TRBV5-6 and J is TRBJ2-7; 13 nucleotides align to TRBD2. The length of the CDR3 is 15 residues. V lost 3 bases to trimming and J lost 5 bases; unmatched junction nucleotides: 5. Germline CDR1 is SGHDT and CDR2 is YYEEEE. The chain's CDR3 is CASSWRGLAGDEQYF. The CDR3 nucleotides read TGTGCCAGCAGCTGGAGAGGACTAGCGGGAGACGAGCAGTACTTC.

This clonotype was detected only a few times. DNA of the CDR3: TGTGCCAGCTCAGGCGTTCACTACGAGCAGTACTTC. This sequence encodes CASSGVHYEQYF. This rearrangement joins TRBV7-8 to TRBJ2-7; D not resolved. CDR3 length: 12 amino acids. Germline CDR1 and CDR2: SGHVS and FQNEAQ. V lost 8 bases, J lost 3 bases, and 11 bases lay in between.

V and J are TRBV19 and TRBJ2-6; D remains ambiguous. The CDR3 covers 16 residues. The V gene's germline CDR1 is LNHDA and CDR2 SQIVND (reference sequence). The V gene lost 7 bases and the J gene lost 0 bases, with 13 bases spanning the gap. CDR3 DNA sequence: TGTGCCAGTACCGCCAGCGCCCGCTCTGGGGCCAACGTCCTGACTTTC. Translating it yields CASTASARSGANVLTF.